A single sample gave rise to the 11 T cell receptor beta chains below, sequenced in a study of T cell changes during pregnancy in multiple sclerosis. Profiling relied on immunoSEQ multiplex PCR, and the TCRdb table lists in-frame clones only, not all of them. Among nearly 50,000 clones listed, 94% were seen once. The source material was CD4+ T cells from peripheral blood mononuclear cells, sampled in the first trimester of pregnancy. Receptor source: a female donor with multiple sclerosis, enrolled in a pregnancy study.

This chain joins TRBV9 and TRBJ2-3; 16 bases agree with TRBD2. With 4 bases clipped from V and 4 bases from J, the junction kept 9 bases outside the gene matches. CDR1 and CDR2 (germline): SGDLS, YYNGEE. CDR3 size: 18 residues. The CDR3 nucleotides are TGTGCCAGCAGCCCGGGACTAGCGGGGGGGGCTAAAGCAGATACGCAGTATTTT. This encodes CASSPGLAGGAKADTQYF. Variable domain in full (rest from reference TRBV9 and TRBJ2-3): DSGVTQTPKHLITATGQRVTLRCSPRSGDLSVYWYQQSLDQGLQFLIQYYNGEERAKGNILERFSAQQFPDLHSELNLSSLELGDSALYFCASSPGLAGGAKADTQYFGPGTRLTVL.

In nucleotides, the CDR3 is TGCGCCAGCAGCGGGACTAGCGACAGCACAGATACGCAGTATTTT. Encoded protein: CASSGTSDSTDTQYF. The chain recombines TRBV5-1 with TRBJ2-3; 10 bases align to TRBD2. CDR1 SGHRS and CDR2 YFSETQ come from the germline V gene. After removal of 4 bases from V and 0 bases from J, the junction contained 2 bases not matched to a gene. The CDR3 is 15 amino acids.

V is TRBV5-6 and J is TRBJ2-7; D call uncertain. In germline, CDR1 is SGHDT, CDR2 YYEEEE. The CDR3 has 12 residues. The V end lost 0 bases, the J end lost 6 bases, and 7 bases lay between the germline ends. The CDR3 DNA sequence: TGTGCCAGCAGCTTGGCCAAGAGCGAGCAGTACTTC. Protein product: CASSLAKSEQYF.

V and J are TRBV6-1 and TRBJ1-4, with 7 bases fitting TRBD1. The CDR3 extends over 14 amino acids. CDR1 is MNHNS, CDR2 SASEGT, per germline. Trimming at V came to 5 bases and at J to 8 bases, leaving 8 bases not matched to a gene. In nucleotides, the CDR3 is TGTGCCAGCAGTCCGACAGGGTTGGGGGAAAAACTGTTTTTT. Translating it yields CASSPTGLGEKLFF.

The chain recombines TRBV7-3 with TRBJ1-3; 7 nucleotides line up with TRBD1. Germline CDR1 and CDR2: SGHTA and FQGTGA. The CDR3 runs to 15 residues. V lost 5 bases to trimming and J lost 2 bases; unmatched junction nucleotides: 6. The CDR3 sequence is CASSPGGPPGNTIYF. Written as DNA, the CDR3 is TGTGCCAGCAGCCCAGGGGGGCCCCCTGGAAACACCATATATTTT.

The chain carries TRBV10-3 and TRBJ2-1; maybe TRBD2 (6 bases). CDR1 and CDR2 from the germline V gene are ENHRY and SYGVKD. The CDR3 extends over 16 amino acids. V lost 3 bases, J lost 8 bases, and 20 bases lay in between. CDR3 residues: CAISEPYSGLMYEQFF. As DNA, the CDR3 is TGTGCCATCAGTGAACCCTATAGCGGTCTGATGTATGAGCAGTTCTTC.

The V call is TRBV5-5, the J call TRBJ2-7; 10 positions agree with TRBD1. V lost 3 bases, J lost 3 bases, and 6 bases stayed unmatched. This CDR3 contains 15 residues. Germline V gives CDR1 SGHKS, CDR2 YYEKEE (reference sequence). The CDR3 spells CASSSFGTGDYEQYF. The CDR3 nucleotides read TGTGCCAGCAGCTCCTTCGGGACAGGGGACTACGAGCAGTACTTC.

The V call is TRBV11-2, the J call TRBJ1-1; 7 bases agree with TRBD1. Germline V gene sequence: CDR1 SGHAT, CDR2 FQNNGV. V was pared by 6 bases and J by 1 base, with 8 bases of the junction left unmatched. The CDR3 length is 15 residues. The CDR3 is CASSPTGVTNTEAFF. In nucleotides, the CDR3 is TGTGCCAGCAGTCCCACAGGGGTCACGAACACTGAAGCTTTCTTT.

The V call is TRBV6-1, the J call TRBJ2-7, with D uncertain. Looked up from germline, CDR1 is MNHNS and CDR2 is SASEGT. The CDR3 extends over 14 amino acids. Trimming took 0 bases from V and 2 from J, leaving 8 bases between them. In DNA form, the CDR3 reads TGTGCCAGCAGTGAAGCGCCGGGTACCTACGAGCAGTACTTC. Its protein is CASSEAPGTYEQYF.

The CDR3 here is CASSHGQSYNSPLHF. DNA for the CDR3: TGTGCCAGCAGCCATGGACAGAGTTATAATTCACCCCTCCACTTT. The chain uses TRBV7-3 and TRBJ1-6; a possible D gene is TRBD1 (6 bases). The CDR3 loop spans 15 amino acids. Germline lookup yields CDR1 SGHTA and CDR2 FQGTGA. Trimming removed 5 bases at V and 4 bases at J, with 12 bases between.

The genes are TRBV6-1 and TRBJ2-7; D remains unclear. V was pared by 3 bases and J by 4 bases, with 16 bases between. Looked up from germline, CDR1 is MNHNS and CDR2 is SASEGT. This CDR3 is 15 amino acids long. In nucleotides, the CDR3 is TGTGCCAGCAGTGATAGGCAGGAAAAAGGATACGAGCAGTACTTC. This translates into CASSDRQEKGYEQYF.